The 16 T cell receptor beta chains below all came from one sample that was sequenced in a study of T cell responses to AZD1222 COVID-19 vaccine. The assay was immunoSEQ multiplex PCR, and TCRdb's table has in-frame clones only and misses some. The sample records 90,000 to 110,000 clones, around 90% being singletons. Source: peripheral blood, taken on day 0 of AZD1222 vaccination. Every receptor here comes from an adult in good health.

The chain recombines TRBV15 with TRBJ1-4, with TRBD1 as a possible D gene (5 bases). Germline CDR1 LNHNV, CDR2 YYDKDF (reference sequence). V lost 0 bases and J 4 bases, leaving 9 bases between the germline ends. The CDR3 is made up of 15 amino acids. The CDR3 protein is CATSREGGINEKLFF. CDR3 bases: TGTGCCACCAGCAGAGAGGGGGGAATTAATGAAAAACTGTTTTTT.

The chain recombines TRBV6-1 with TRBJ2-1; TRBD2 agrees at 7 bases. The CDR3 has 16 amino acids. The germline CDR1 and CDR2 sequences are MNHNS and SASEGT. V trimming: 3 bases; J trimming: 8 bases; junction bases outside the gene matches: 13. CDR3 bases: TGTGCCAGCAGTGACCGGACTAGTGGGTGGGGCGATGAGCAGTTCTTC. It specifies CASSDRTSGWGDEQFF.

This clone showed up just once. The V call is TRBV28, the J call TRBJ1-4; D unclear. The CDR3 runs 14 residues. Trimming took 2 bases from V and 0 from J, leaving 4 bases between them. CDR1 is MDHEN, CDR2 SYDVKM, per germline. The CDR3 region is CASSLTPTNEKLFF. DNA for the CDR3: TGTGCCAGCAGTTTAACACCAACTAATGAAAAACTGTTTTTT.

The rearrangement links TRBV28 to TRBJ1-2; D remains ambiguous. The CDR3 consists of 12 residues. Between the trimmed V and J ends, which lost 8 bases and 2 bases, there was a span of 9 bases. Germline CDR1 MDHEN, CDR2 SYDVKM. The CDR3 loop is CASSERNYGYTF. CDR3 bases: TGTGCCAGCTCCGAACGAAACTATGGCTACACCTTC.

CDR3 nucleotide sequence: TGTGCCAGCAGTCCCTCCGGGACAGGGGGCCGGAGTTCACCCCTCCACTTT. The encoded protein is CASSPSGTGGRSSPLHF. The chain joins TRBV28 to TRBJ1-6; 12 nucleotides line up with TRBD1. Germline values: CDR1 MDHEN, CDR2 SYDVKM. V dropped 5 bases and J dropped 9; count of bases not matched to a gene: 11. The CDR3 extends over 17 amino acids.

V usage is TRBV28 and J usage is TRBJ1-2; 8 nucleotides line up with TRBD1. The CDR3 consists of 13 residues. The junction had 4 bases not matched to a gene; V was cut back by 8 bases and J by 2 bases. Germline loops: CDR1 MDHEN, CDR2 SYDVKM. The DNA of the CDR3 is TGTGCCAGCCAGGGGGCGCCGAACTATGGCTACACCTTC. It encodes CASQGAPNYGYTF.

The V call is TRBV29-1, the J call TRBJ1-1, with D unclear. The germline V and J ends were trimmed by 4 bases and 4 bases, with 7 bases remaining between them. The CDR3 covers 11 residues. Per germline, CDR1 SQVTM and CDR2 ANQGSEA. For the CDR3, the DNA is TGCAGCGTTGGGGAAGTCACTGAAGCTTTCTTT. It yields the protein CSVGEVTEAFF.

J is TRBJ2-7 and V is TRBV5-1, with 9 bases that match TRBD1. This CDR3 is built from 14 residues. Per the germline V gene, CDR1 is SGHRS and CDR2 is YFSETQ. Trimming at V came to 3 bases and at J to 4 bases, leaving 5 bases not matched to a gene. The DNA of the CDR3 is TGCGCCAGCAGCTCACAGGGGGCCGCTTACGAGCAGTACTTC. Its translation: CASSSQGAAYEQYF.

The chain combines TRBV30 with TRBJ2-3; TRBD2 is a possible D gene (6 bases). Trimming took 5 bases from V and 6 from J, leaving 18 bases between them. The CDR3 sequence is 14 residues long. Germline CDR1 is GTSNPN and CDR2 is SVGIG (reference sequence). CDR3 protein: CAWGRWTSGDTQYF. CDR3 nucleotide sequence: TGTGCCTGGGGGAGGTGGACTTCAGGGGATACGCAGTATTTT.

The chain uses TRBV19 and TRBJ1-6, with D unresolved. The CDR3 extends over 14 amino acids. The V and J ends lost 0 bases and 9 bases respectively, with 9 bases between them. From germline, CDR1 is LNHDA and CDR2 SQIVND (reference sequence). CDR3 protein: CASSIDGVSSPLHF. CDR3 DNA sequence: TGTGCCAGTAGTATAGACGGGGTCAGTTCACCCCTCCACTTT. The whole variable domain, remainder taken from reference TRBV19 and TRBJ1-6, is DGGITQSPKYLFRKEGQNVTLSCEQNLNHDAMYWYRQDPGQGLRLIYYSQIVNDFQKGDIAEGYSVSREKKESFPLTVTSAQKNPTAFYLCASSIDGVSSPLHFGNGTRLTVT.

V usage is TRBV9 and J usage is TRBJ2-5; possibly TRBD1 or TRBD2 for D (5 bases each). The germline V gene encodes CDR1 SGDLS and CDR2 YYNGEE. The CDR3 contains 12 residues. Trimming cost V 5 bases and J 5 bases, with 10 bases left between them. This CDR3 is CASSGTGETQYF. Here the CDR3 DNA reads TGTGCCAGCAGTGGGACCGGGGAGACCCAGTACTTC.

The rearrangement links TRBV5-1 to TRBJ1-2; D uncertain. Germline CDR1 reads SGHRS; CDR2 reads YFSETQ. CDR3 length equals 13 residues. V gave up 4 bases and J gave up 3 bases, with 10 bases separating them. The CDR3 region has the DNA TGCGCCAGCAGCGACACCAGTGACTATGGCTACACCTTC. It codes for CASSDTSDYGYTF.

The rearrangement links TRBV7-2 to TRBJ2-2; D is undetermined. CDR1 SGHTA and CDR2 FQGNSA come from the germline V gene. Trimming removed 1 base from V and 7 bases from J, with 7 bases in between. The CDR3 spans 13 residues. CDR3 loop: CASSLVTGGELFF. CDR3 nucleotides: TGTGCCAGCAGCTTAGTAACCGGCGGGGAGCTGTTTTTT.

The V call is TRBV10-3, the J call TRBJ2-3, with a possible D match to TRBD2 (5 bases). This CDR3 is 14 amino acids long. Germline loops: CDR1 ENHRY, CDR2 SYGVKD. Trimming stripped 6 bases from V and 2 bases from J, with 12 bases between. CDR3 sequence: CAIRDFQDTDTQYF. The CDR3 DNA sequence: TGTGCCATCAGGGACTTTCAAGACACAGATACGCAGTATTTT.

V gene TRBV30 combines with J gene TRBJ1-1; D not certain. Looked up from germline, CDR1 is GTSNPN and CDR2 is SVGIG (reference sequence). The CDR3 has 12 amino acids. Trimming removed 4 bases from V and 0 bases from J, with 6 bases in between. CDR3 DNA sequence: TGTGCCTGGAAAATCATGAACACTGAAGCTTTCTTT. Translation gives CAWKIMNTEAFF. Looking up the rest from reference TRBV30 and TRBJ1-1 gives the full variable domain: SQTIHQWPATLVQPVGSPLSLECTVEGTSNPNLYWYRQAAGRGLQLLFYSVGIGQISSEVPQNLSASRPQDRQFILSSKKLLLSDSGFYLCAWKIMNTEAFFGQGTRLTVV.

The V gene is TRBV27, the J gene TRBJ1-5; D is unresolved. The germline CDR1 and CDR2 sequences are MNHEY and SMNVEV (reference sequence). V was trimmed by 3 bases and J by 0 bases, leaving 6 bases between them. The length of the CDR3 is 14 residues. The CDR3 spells CASSFQYSNQPQHF. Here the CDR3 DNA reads TGTGCCAGCAGTTTCCAATATAGCAATCAGCCCCAGCATTTT.